This TCR beta chain was documented in a study of blood T cell repertoires in COVID-19. Looking at the study overall: Sites in the United States, Italy and Spain provided acute and convalescent COVID-19 samples. The analysed material was cDNA or gDNA that came from T cells, B-cell-depleted T cells, or PBMCs.

Authors' data handling: Nucleated cell number was recorded as an estimate derived from reference gene primer amplification. TCRdb keeps only in-frame clones here, not all; method: immunoSEQ multiplex PCR. That table furnishes V, J and clone size, whereas the DNA furnished D and trimming. This sample has about 110,000 clones, with approximately 87% found just once. Per germline, CDR1 SGHRS and CDR2 YFSETQ. The germline V and J ends were trimmed by 4 bases and 7 bases, with 14 bases remaining between them. This CDR3 spans 13 amino acids. V is TRBV5-1 and J is TRBJ2-5; TRBD2 is a possible D gene (5 bases). This TCR was recovered from a woman aged 60-70 years with acute or convalescent COVID-19. The sample was peripheral blood. DNA of the CDR3: TGCGCCAGCAGCCTGGACCATCGGGGGACCCAGTACTTC. It specifies CASSLDHRGTQYF.